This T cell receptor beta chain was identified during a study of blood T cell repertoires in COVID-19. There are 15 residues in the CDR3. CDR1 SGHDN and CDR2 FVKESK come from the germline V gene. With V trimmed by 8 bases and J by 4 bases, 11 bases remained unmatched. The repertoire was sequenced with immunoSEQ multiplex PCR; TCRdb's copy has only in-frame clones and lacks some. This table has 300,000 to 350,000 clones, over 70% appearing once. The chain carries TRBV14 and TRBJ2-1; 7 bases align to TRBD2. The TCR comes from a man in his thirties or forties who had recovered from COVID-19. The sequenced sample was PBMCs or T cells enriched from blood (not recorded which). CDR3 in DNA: TGTGCCAGCGGCCCCCCCGGGACTATTTACAATGAGCAGTTCTTC. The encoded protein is CASGPPGTIYNEQFF.